The 15 T cell receptor beta chains below come from one sample, sequenced in a study of somatic mutations in cytotoxic T cells in rheumatoid arthritis. The table came from immunoSEQ multiplex PCR; TCRdb's copy has only in-frame clones and leaves some out. The sample has about 6,700 clones, approximately 72% seen once. The sequenced sample consisted of CD8+ T cells sorted from blood. Receptors originate from an older woman in good health.

The V gene is TRBV7-9, the J gene TRBJ2-1; D not certain. The V end was cut by 5 bases, the J end by 9 bases, with 17 bases between. Germline lookup yields CDR1 SEHNR and CDR2 FQNEAQ (reference sequence). The CDR3 contains 14 residues. The CDR3: CASSTGSTLGEQFF. The DNA for the CDR3 is TGTGCCAGCAGCACCGGGTCCACTTTAGGTGAGCAGTTCTTC.

The CDR3 region has the DNA TGTGCCAGCAGTCCCCTTCGGGGAAGCTCCTACAATGAGCAGTTCTTC. Its protein is CASSPLRGSSYNEQFF. This chain connects TRBV25-1 to TRBJ2-1; D possibly corresponds to TRBD2 (5 bases). V gave up 5 bases and J gave up 0 bases, with 14 bases separating them. From germline, CDR1 is MGHDK and CDR2 SYGVNS. This CDR3 spans 16 amino acids.

In its sample, this clone was seen once. This sequence joins TRBV27 and TRBJ2-1; D gene ambiguous. Deletions cut 3 bases from V and 2 bases from J, with 5 bases between. This CDR3 is built from 13 residues. Germline assignment: CDR1 MNHEY and CDR2 SMNVEV (reference sequence). The CDR3 is CASSFSAYNEQFF. CDR3 sequence (DNA): TGTGCCAGCAGTTTTTCCGCCTACAATGAGCAGTTCTTC.

This chain uses TRBV11-2 with TRBJ2-5; 13 bases map to TRBD2. There are 15 residues in the CDR3. The germline CDR1 and CDR2 sequences are SGHAT and FQNNGV. The ends lost 5 bases at V and 5 bases at J; junction bases unmatched: 5. This CDR3 reads CASSPGLAGAETQYF. For the CDR3, the DNA is TGTGCCAGCAGCCCCGGACTAGCGGGAGCGGAGACCCAGTACTTC.

Only a few counts were recorded for this clone. J is TRBJ2-1 and V is TRBV6-5; 7 nucleotides line up with TRBD2. Germline loops: CDR1 MNHEY, CDR2 SVGAGI. V trimming: 2 bases; J trimming: 3 bases; junction bases outside the gene matches: 4. This CDR3 is built from 15 residues. The CDR3 spells CASSYAGEYYNEQFF. As DNA, the CDR3 is TGTGCCAGCAGTTACGCGGGAGAATACTACAATGAGCAGTTCTTC.

The V call is TRBV12-2, the J call TRBJ2-1; TRBD2, as called in the table, went unchecked against the DNA. TRBV12-2 is marked as a pseudogene. The CDR3 has 13 amino acids. CDR3 sequence: CASRLAPRAPQFF. CDR3 coding DNA: TGTGCAAGTCGCTTAGCGCCGAGGGCCCCGCAGTTCTTC.

This sequence joins TRBV30 and TRBJ2-1; 8 positions agree with TRBD1. The CDR3 length is 16 residues. Germline V gene lookup returns CDR1 GTSNPN and CDR2 SVGIG (reference sequence). J was trimmed by 4 bases and V by 8 bases; bases with no gene match: 16. For the CDR3, the DNA is TGTGCCGGGCAGTCAGGAGGGACAGGTGATTACAATGAGCAGTTCTTC. Amino acid sequence: CAGQSGGTGDYNEQFF.

J is TRBJ2-7 and V is TRBV10-2, with TRBD2 as a possible D gene (5 bases). In germline, CDR1 is WSHSY, CDR2 SAAADI. V was shortened by 0 bases and J by 5 bases, with 8 bases between the two germline ends. The CDR3 sequence is 13 residues long. The CDR3 sequence is CASSESRGDEQYF. CDR3 nucleotides: TGCGCCAGCAGTGAGTCACGGGGAGACGAGCAGTACTTC.

This chain links TRBV19 with TRBJ2-7; a possible D gene is TRBD2 (5 bases). The length of the CDR3 is 14 residues. CDR1 is LNHDA, CDR2 SQIVND, per germline (reference sequence). V was trimmed by 3 bases and J by 5 bases, leaving 14 bases between them. The CDR3: CASSIRGKVDEQYF. CDR3 coding DNA: TGTGCCAGTAGTATCCGGGGAAAGGTCGACGAGCAGTACTTC.

V gene TRBV19 combines with J gene TRBJ2-3; D is possibly TRBD2 (5 bases). V lost 1 base to trimming and J lost 0 bases, with 8 bases between them. CDR3 length: 15 amino acids. CDR1 is LNHDA and CDR2 is SQIVND in the germline V gene (reference sequence). The CDR3 sequence is CASSIVSGSTDTQYF. The CDR3 region has the DNA TGTGCCAGTAGTATAGTAAGCGGTAGCACAGATACGCAGTATTTT. Filled out from reference TRBV19 and TRBJ2-3, the complete variable domain reads DGGITQSPKYLFRKEGQNVTLSCEQNLNHDAMYWYRQDPGQGLRLIYYSQIVNDFQKGDIAEGYSVSREKKESFPLTVTSAQKNPTAFYLCASSIVSGSTDTQYFGPGTRLTVL.

The chain has TRBV29-1 and TRBJ2-1; 8 nucleotides line up with TRBD2. The CDR3 extends over 15 amino acids. Trimming at V came to 1 base and at J to 9 bases, leaving 11 bases not matched to a gene. The V gene's germline CDR1 is SQVTM and CDR2 ANQGSEA. The CDR3 is CSVEVESGSWGEQFF. CDR3 bases: TGCAGCGTTGAAGTAGAGAGCGGGAGTTGGGGTGAGCAGTTCTTC.

V gene TRBV9 combines with J gene TRBJ2-7; perhaps TRBD1 as D (6 bases). The CDR3 runs to 14 residues. Germline lookup yields CDR1 SGDLS and CDR2 YYNGEE. V was trimmed by 0 bases and J by 3 bases, leaving 10 bases between them. CDR3 sequence reads: CASSVGDISYEQYF. The CDR3 DNA sequence: TGTGCCAGCAGCGTAGGGGACATAAGCTACGAGCAGTACTTC.

This clone was observed a single time. The chain has TRBV13 and TRBJ2-1; 10 nucleotides line up with TRBD1. Germline CDR1 PRHDT, CDR2 FYEKMQ (reference sequence). The J segment lost 4 bases and the V segment lost 4 bases, leaving 1 base of the junction unmatched. The CDR3 sequence is 14 residues long. Here the CDR3 reads CASSSGQGYNEQFF. CDR3 in DNA: TGTGCCAGCAGCTCGGGACAGGGGTACAATGAGCAGTTCTTC. Full variable domain (outside the CDR3, taken from reference TRBV13 and TRBJ2-1): AAGVIQSPRHLIKEKRETATLKCYPIPRHDTVYWYQQGPGQDPQFLISFYEKMQSDKGSIPDRFSAQQFSDYHSELNMSSLELGDSALYFCASSSGQGYNEQFFGPGTRLTVL.

This chain uses TRBV9 with TRBJ1-1; the D is unclear. The CDR3 consists of 14 residues. The V end was cut by 3 bases, the J end by 0 bases, with 9 bases between. Per the germline V gene, CDR1 is SGDLS and CDR2 is YYNGEE. CDR3 bases: TGTGCCAGCAGCGCCGAGGCAGTGAACACTGAAGCTTTCTTT. Protein product: CASSAEAVNTEAFF.

The chain uses TRBV12-5 and TRBJ1-5; 7 bases map to TRBD1. Germline-derived CDR1 and CDR2 are LGHNT and FRNRAP. The V segment lost 2 bases and the J segment 4 bases; nucleotides outside the gene matches: 11. This CDR3 spans 17 amino acids. The CDR3 DNA reads as TGTGCTAGTGGTTTGATAGGACAGGCTGGGGGGAATCAGCCCCAGCATTTT. This sequence encodes CASGLIGQAGGNQPQHF.